Listed below are T cell receptor beta chains from one sample, sequenced in a study of cytomegalovirus exposure and HLA in healthy donors. TCRdb's copy holds only in-frame clones and misses some; the assay was immunoSEQ multiplex PCR. This table has 130,000 to 150,000 clones, roughly 80% appearing once. The sample taken for sequencing was PBMCs. The source of these receptors is a woman in her forties or fifties in good health and CMV-seronegative. CDR3s include the opening cysteine and the closing phenylalanine or tryptophan. A D gene is named only where the DNA matches it firmly. Expanded clones get a size class; other rows say once, few or many, or leave the size out.

d_call	v_call	j_call	clone_size	cdr3_aa
NA	TRBV7-8	TRBJ1-5	NA	CASSLGGMASIGGNNQPQHF
NA	TRBV15	TRBJ1-5	NA	CATSTPGAGASQPQHF
NA	TRBV7-9	TRBJ1-1	NA	CASSWGGVNTEAFF
NA	TRBV9	TRBJ1-3	NA	CASSVRPSSGNTIYF
TRBD1	TRBV6-1	TRBJ2-3	few	CASSLIGTGADTQYF
NA	TRBV5-8	TRBJ1-3	NA	CASSLTRSSGNTIYF
NA	TRBV6-1	TRBJ1-2	NA	CASSEYGLNYGYTF
TRBD2	TRBV5-6	TRBJ2-3	NA	CASSRLATSTDTQYF
NA	TRBV10-3	TRBJ2-1	NA	CAISESTRYLYNEQFF
NA	TRBV19	TRBJ1-5	NA	CASSIYRGESNQPQHF
NA	TRBV28	TRBJ1-5	NA	CASSLPGWSQPQHF
NA	TRBV19	TRBJ1-6	NA	CASSSGLGYNSPLHF
TRBD1	TRBV28	TRBJ1-2	few	CASRITGDLGYTF
NA	TRBV7-6	TRBJ2-1	NA	CASSLSPPRTYSYNEQFF
TRBD1	TRBV18	TRBJ2-3	once	CASSHLRQGGTDTQYF
TRBD1	TRBV10-3	TRBJ1-3	NA	CAISQTGADTIYF
NA	TRBV20-1	TRBJ2-7	few	CSAISGLEQYF
NA	TRBV4-3	TRBJ2-6	NA	CASTDSLVGANVLTF
NA	TRBV11-2	TRBJ1-1	NA	CASSLAGFRNTEAFF
NA	TRBV4-1	TRBJ1-3	once	CASSQANRAGGNTIYF
NA	TRBV6-1	TRBJ2-6	NA	CASSEFGSSGANVLTF
NA	TRBV29-1	TRBJ2-1	NA	CSVDVGVDEQFF
NA	TRBV4-1	TRBJ1-4	NA	CASSLGGGANEKLFF
NA	TRBV2	TRBJ1-6	NA	CASSPVRGLSSYNSPLHF
NA	TRBV9	TRBJ1-5	NA	CASSVAGGSNQPQHF
NA	TRBV20-1	TRBJ1-1	NA	CSARVAGKAFF
NA	TRBV7-8	TRBJ2-7	NA	CASSFVDSSYEQYF
TRBD1	TRBV6-5	TRBJ2-7	once	CASRPGQDPYEQYF
NA	TRBV19	TRBJ1-5	NA	CASSTRGSNQPQHF
NA	TRBV19	TRBJ1-1	NA	CASSIGVEVGNTEAFF
NA	TRBV2	TRBJ2-7	NA	CASSPLPGVSEQYF
NA	TRBV5-6	TRBJ1-2	NA	CASSLVQAPSERGYTF
NA	TRBV25-1	TRBJ1-3	NA	CASSEVGGGTDTIYF
TRBD2	TRBV6-1	TRBJ2-1	NA	CASSLLAGGSEQFF
NA	TRBV2	TRBJ2-2	once	CASSELRDTGELFF
NA	TRBV5-1	TRBJ2-7	NA	CASSLALQGVGEQYF
TRBD2	TRBV4-2	NA	NA	CASSQEGTSVPYEQYF
NA	TRBV5-6	TRBJ2-3	NA	CASSGPTGSDTQYF
NA	TRBV9	TRBJ2-6	once	CASSTQTGTTFSGANVLTF
NA	TRBV6-5	TRBJ1-5	NA	CASSPFIYSNQPQHF
NA	TRBV6-6	TRBJ1-1	NA	CASTYGGHRNTEAFF
TRBD1	TRBV19	TRBJ2-2	NA	CASSIVRQTGETGELFF
TRBD1	TRBV2	TRBJ1-6	NA	CASGQVNYNSPLHF
NA	TRBV19	TRBJ1-2	NA	CASGESAYTF
NA	TRBV30	TRBJ1-2	NA	CAWSLSTANIGYTF
TRBD1	TRBV7-8	TRBJ2-7	NA	CASSLVFQTGGPYEQYF
NA	TRBV5-3	TRBJ1-2	few	CARSLPLRVANYGYTF
NA	TRBV7-3	TRBJ2-5	NA	CASSQQGGGQETQYF
TRBD1	TRBV27	TRBJ2-5	NA	CASSFSPDREETQYF